This is a list of T cell receptor beta chains from one sample in a study of T-cell memory formation after mild COVID-19. MiXCR, applied by TCRdb to the 5' RACE reads, yields one record per CDR3 protein. Of under 85,000 distinct CDR3 sequences in the sample, approximately 14% were seen once. Sequencing used PBMCs or a T cell subset sorted from them (not recorded which). These receptors originate from an adult woman who had mild COVID-19 (a few samples of this study predate the infection). Cell type and time point are not known. Each CDR3 is given with its conserved first and last residue.

length | V | CDR3
14 | TRBV9 | CASSVEGFFSGYTF
14 | TRBV6-4 | CASSESGGAKEQFF
18 | TRBV4-1 | CASSQVRPGRVLNTEAFF
14 | TRBV20-1 | CSARLRGGAYEQYF
16 | TRBV5-1 | CASSPDSGLADNEQFF
16 | TRBV11-3 | CASSPPPGAEHYGYTF
16 | TRBV6-5 | CASSLRLAGVTDTQYF
15 | TRBV15 | CATSRQGFGANVLTF
16 | TRBV12-3/TRBV12-4 | CASSLSVDPLSYEQYF
12 | TRBV24-1 | CATSDPNYGYTF
15 | TRBV9 | CASSIGPPGAYEQYF
16 | TRBV27 | CASTQSGVTGPDGYTF
12 | TRBV29-1 | CSVGVPYNEQFF
15 | TRBV3-1 | CASSPGLSGRSEQFF
15 | TRBV7-9 | CASSPAGGLGYGYTF
14 | TRBV30 | CAWSWSGPWYEQYF
16 | TRBV4-2 | CASSQRTSGAYNEQFF
15 | TRBV12-3/TRBV12-4 | CASSPRRGRVEKLFF
15 | TRBV7-9 | CASSPGSRLAYEQYF
15 | TRBV6-1 | CASSELAGGQETQYF
14 | TRBV7-9 | CAMGQLSSGNTIYF
13 | TRBV27 | CASSLWAGYEQYF
14 | TRBV4-1 | CASSPGQGDTEAFF
14 | TRBV27 | CASSFLGSINEQFF
19 | TRBV10-3 | CAISLRVLLAGALYNEQFF
15 | TRBV7-8 | CASSPKRELSDTQYF
16 | TRBV27 | CASTPQGAGNNSPLHF
17 | TRBV10-2 | CASSVSGTSGSWNEQFF
16 | TRBV19 | CASSIRVPTANYGYTF
17 | TRBV4-3 | CASSQDGRWDRTYEQYF
17 | TRBV20-1 | CSARGVLQGLGPYEQYF
12 | TRBV19 | CASSSYGTEAFF
16 | TRBV30 | CAWSGMIVSNTGELFF
15 | TRBV7-9 | CASSQRTGYQETQYF
13 | TRBV5-1 | CASSLEQGHEQFF
15 | TRBV7-8 | CASSFRDSSYNEQFF
15 | TRBV9 | CASSVAAGPNTEAFF